This T cell receptor (beta chain) was observed in a study of T and B cells in COVID-19 patients. Study context: Blood was sampled from COVID-19 patients who were either actively infected or recovered. Most recovered patients had mild to moderate COVID-19 treated as outpatients. Of around 20 active-infection patients, 15 to 19 carried comorbidities linked to unfavorable COVID-19 outcome.

BIOMED2 TRB-A/B primer pools were used in multiplex TRB PCR. TCRdb re-called the multiplex PCR reads through MiXCR, storing one row per CDR3 protein. The data show around 21,000 distinct CDR3 sequences, approximately 30% seen once. Points from the study as a whole: CD4+, regulatory T cell, CD8+ and sorted SARS-CoV-2-responsive or tetramer+ T cells were not yet sequenced.

Note on this clonotype: Its antigen is unknown.

Each TRB amplification used about 250-550 ng of genomic DNA from blood. The receptor's source is a human donor who had recovered from COVID-19. Input material: blood.

This CDR3 is CATSPSGAGELFF. DNA for the CDR3: TGTGCCACCAGCCCCAGCGGGGCCGGGGAGCTGTTTTTT. The chain combines TRBV15 with TRBJ2-2; 7 nucleotides line up with TRBD2. The CDR3 covers 13 residues. Germline V gene sequence: CDR1 LNHNV, CDR2 YYDKDF (reference sequence). V lost 5 bases, J lost 6 bases, and 3 bases stayed unmatched.